Following are 24 T cell receptor beta chains from one sample sequenced in a study of technical replicates of blood from a handful of donors. The method was immunoSEQ multiplex PCR; TCRdb's version includes in-frame clones alone and lacks a portion of them. The data show more than 75,000 clones, around 90% seen once. Sequenced sample: T cells isolated from PBMCs. The receptors stem from a human donor in good health.

The sample holds a few counts of this clone. The genes are TRBV29-1 and TRBJ1-1, with D possibly TRBD1 on 6 matching bases. V shed 5 bases and J shed 4 bases, with 14 bases lying between them. CDR1 and CDR2 (germline): SQVTM, ANQGSEA. CDR3 size: 13 residues. The CDR3 protein is CSVSQGIVTEAFF. The CDR3, as DNA: TGCAGCGTTTCACAGGGAATCGTCACTGAAGCTTTCTTT.

The chain uses TRBV4-1 and TRBJ2-7; D gene unclear. CDR3 size: 16 residues. Looked up from germline, CDR1 is MGHRA and CDR2 is YSYEKL. Trimming took off 1 base at V and 0 bases at J, with 13 bases between the two ends. In DNA, the CDR3 is TGCGCCAGCAGCCAAGCTAGTCGGTCTAGCTCCTACGAGCAGTACTTC. Its translation: CASSQASRSSSYEQYF.

CDR3 sequence (DNA): TGTGCCAGCAGCGGACTAGCGGGAGTAGAGACCCAGTACTTC. Protein product: CASSGLAGVETQYF. The chain couples TRBV28 to TRBJ2-5, with 13 positions matching TRBD2. The CDR3 is 14 residues long. J was trimmed by 4 bases and V by 6 bases; bases with no gene match: 2. Germline CDR1 reads MDHEN; CDR2 reads SYDVKM.

V gene TRBV29-1 combines with J gene TRBJ1-2, with 7 nucleotides matching TRBD1. The length of the CDR3 is 14 residues. The V gene end was trimmed by 3 bases and the J gene end by 4 bases; junction bases not matched to a gene: 8. The V gene's germline CDR1 is SQVTM and CDR2 ANQGSEA. CDR3 nucleotides: TGCAGCGTTGACCGGGACAGAGGAAGCTATGGCTACACCTTC. Protein: CSVDRDRGSYGYTF.

In its sample, this clone was seen once. The chain uses TRBV27 and TRBJ2-2; D remains unclear. The CDR3 sequence is 14 residues long. The V end lost 0 bases, the J end lost 7 bases, and 9 bases lay between the germline ends. CDR1 and CDR2 from the germline V gene are MNHEY and SMNVEV (reference sequence). For the CDR3, the DNA is TGTGCCAGCAGTTTATCGATAGATTACGGGGAGCTGTTTTTT. The encoded protein is CASSLSIDYGELFF.

The V and J genes are TRBV5-1 and TRBJ2-5, with D perhaps TRBD1 (5 bases). Germline-derived CDR1 and CDR2 are SGHRS and YFSETQ. Trimming took 4 bases from V and 1 from J, leaving 8 bases between them. There are 13 residues in the CDR3. CDR3: CASSRQTQETQYF. The CDR3 DNA is TGCGCCAGCAGCAGACAGACCCAAGAGACCCAGTACTTC.

This clone appeared a few times. The V call is TRBV7-9, the J call TRBJ1-1; the D is unclear. Trimming removed 2 bases at V and 1 base at J, with 8 bases between. Germline assignment: CDR1 SEHNR and CDR2 FQNEAQ (reference sequence). The length of the CDR3 is 14 residues. The CDR3 loop reads CASSLYNSNTEAFF. The CDR3 nucleotides read TGTGCCAGCAGCTTATACAATTCGAACACTGAAGCTTTCTTT. Looking up the rest from reference TRBV7-9 and TRBJ1-1 gives the full variable domain: DTGVSQNPRHKITKRGQNVTFRCDPISEHNRLYWYRQTLGQGPEFLTYFQNEAQLEKSRLLSDRFSAERPKGSFSTLEIQRTEQGDSAMYLCASSLYNSNTEAFFGQGTRLTVV.

The chain employs TRBV29-1 and TRBJ2-7, with 10 bases matching TRBD2. The germline CDR1 and CDR2 sequences are SQVTM and ANQGSEA. The CDR3 has 12 amino acids. V shed 5 bases, J shed 4 bases, and the junction held 2 bases outside the gene matches. The CDR3 loop reads CSVTSGVYEQYF. The CDR3 nucleotides are TGCAGCGTTACTAGCGGGGTATACGAGCAGTACTTC.

This clone has only one observation. The rearrangement links TRBV5-6 to TRBJ2-2; no reliable D call. This CDR3 has 12 amino acids. V shed 0 bases and J shed 6 bases, with 3 bases lying between them. CDR1 is SGHDT and CDR2 is YYEEEE in the germline V gene. The CDR3 coding sequence is TGTGCCAGCAGCTTGGTATCCGGGGAGCTGTTTTTT. Amino acids: CASSLVSGELFF.

The rearrangement joins TRBV10-2 to TRBJ1-5, with D possibly TRBD1 on 5 matching bases. CDR1 and CDR2 from the germline V gene are WSHSY and SAAADI. The CDR3 consists of 15 residues. V was clipped by 3 bases and J by 4 bases, with 13 bases between them. Here the CDR3 reads CASSEGQGWNQPQHF. CDR3 bases: TGCGCCAGCAGTGAAGGGCAGGGCTGGAATCAGCCCCAGCATTTT.

The rearrangement joins TRBV11-3 to TRBJ2-7, with 7 nucleotides matching TRBD1. The trim removed 5 bases at V and 3 bases at J, leaving 7 bases unmatched. The germline CDR1 and CDR2 sequences are SGHNT and YENEEA. The CDR3 runs to 14 residues. The CDR3 loop is CASSAQTGSYEQYF. CDR3 bases: TGTGCCAGCAGCGCCCAGACAGGGAGCTACGAGCAGTACTTC.

This sequence joins TRBV2 and TRBJ1-5; no firm D call. Germline V gene data show CDR1 as SNHLY and CDR2 as FYNNEI. The V end lost 6 bases, the J end lost 0 bases, and 12 bases lay between the germline ends. The CDR3 covers 15 residues. In DNA, the CDR3 is TGTGCCAGCAGAGCCCGGGAAAATAGCAATCAGCCCCAGCATTTT. Protein product: CASRARENSNQPQHF.

The chain has TRBV6-1 and TRBJ2-4; 11 nucleotides line up with TRBD2. Per germline, CDR1 MNHNS and CDR2 SASEGT. J lost 4 bases, V lost 2 bases, and 1 base had no gene match. This CDR3 is 15 amino acids long. The CDR3 DNA follows: TGTGCCAGCAGTGAATGGACTAGCGGGAAAAACATTCAGTACTTC. Protein product: CASSEWTSGKNIQYF.

The chain is built from TRBV28 and TRBJ2-7; 9 bases align to TRBD1. The CDR3 has 15 residues. Germline V gene lookup returns CDR1 MDHEN and CDR2 SYDVKM. Losses at the gene ends were 5 bases for V and 7 bases for J; bases not matched to a gene: 12. CDR3 sequence: CASSLSGTGSKEQYF. Here the CDR3 DNA reads TGTGCCAGCAGTCTCTCCGGGACAGGGTCGAAAGAGCAGTACTTC. Complete variable domain (other parts from reference TRBV28 and TRBJ2-7): DVKVTQSSRYLVKRTGEKVFLECVQDMDHENMFWYRQDPGLGLRLIYFSYDVKMKEKGDIPEGYSVSREKKERFSLILESASTNQTSMYLCASSLSGTGSKEQYFGPGTRLTVT.

This clone appeared once. The rearrangement joins TRBV7-8 to TRBJ2-7, with TRBD1 identical over 10 bases. The CDR3 runs 15 residues. V was pared by 6 bases and J by 3 bases, with 8 bases of the junction left unmatched. Germline CDR1 reads SGHVS; CDR2 reads FQNEAQ. This CDR3 reads CASSPLGTGVYEQYF. CDR3 DNA sequence: TGTGCCAGCAGTCCTCTCGGGACAGGGGTCTACGAGCAGTACTTC. Using reference TRBV7-8 and TRBJ2-7 for the parts outside the CDR3, the full variable domain is GAGVSQSPRYKVAKRGQDVALRCDPISGHVSLFWYQQALGQGPEFLTYFQNEAQLDKSGLPSDRFFAERPEGSVSTLKIQRTQQEDSAVYLCASSPLGTGVYEQYFGPGTRLTVT.

The chain is built from TRBV27 and TRBJ1-5; D might be TRBD1 (5 bases). Germline CDR1 reads MNHEY; CDR2 reads SMNVEV (reference sequence). Trimming left V 2 bases short and J 5 bases short, with 10 bases between. The CDR3 consists of 14 residues. CDR3 sequence reads: CASSLQGTDQPQHF. The CDR3 bases are TGTGCCAGCAGTTTACAGGGCACGGATCAGCCCCAGCATTTT.

The chain uses TRBV25-1 and TRBJ2-2, with TRBD2 matching 13 bases. The CDR3 sequence is 16 residues long. Per germline, CDR1 MGHDK and CDR2 SYGVNS. The V and J ends lost 4 bases and 6 bases, in that order; junction bases with no gene match: 5. The CDR3 sequence: CASSASGTSGAGELFF. CDR3 coding DNA: TGTGCCAGCAGTGCGTCCGGGACTAGCGGGGCCGGGGAGCTGTTTTTT.

The chain couples TRBV29-1 to TRBJ2-3; 8 bases agree with TRBD2. The CDR3 extends over 16 amino acids. The ends lost 1 base at V and 4 bases at J; junction bases unmatched: 10. CDR1 is SQVTM, CDR2 ANQGSEA, per germline. In nucleotides, the CDR3 is TGCAGCGTTGAAGCCCAGCGGGAGTTTGGGGCAGATACGCAGTATTTT. This codes for CSVEAQREFGADTQYF.

The chain recombines TRBV6-5 with TRBJ2-7; D perhaps matches TRBD2 (5 bases). Trimming pared 0 bases from V and 2 bases from J, leaving 14 bases between. Germline loops: CDR1 MNHEY, CDR2 SVGAGI. The CDR3 length is 16 residues. CDR3 sequence (DNA): TGTGCCAGCAGTTACTCGATTAGTAGCGTAACCTACGAGCAGTACTTC. Protein product: CASSYSISSVTYEQYF.

The chain carries TRBV27 and TRBJ2-1; D remains unclear. CDR3 length equals 17 residues. Germline CDR1 is MNHEY and CDR2 is SMNVEV (reference sequence). The ends were cut back, 3 bases at V and 0 bases at J, with 15 bases in the middle. CDR3 bases: TGTGCCAGCAGTTTCCACCTAGGCCGGCGCTCCTACAATGAGCAGTTCTTC. Translated: CASSFHLGRRSYNEQFF.

The V call is TRBV27, the J call TRBJ1-2; the match to TRBD1 covers 7 bases. V lost 7 bases and J lost 4; bases outside the gene matches: 6. CDR1 is MNHEY, CDR2 SMNVEV, per germline (reference sequence). The length of the CDR3 is 13 residues. The CDR3 DNA sequence: TGTGCCAGCAAACGACAGGGAGCCTATGGCTACACCTTC. As protein: CASKRQGAYGYTF.

The chain carries TRBV15 and TRBJ1-3; no firm D call. Germline V CDR1 and CDR2: LNHNV, YYDKDF (reference sequence). Trimming pared 0 bases from V and 0 bases from J, leaving 9 bases between. This CDR3 is built from 16 residues. The CDR3 is CATSRDPVSSGNTIYF. CDR3 DNA: TGTGCCACCAGCAGAGATCCGGTGAGCTCTGGAAACACCATATATTTT.

With regard to this clone: Different DNA sequences within this sample yield the same CDR3. This chain links TRBV28 with TRBJ2-7, with D perhaps matching TRBD2 (6 bases). Germline V CDR1 and CDR2: MDHEN, SYDVKM. The germline V and J ends were trimmed by 3 bases and 0 bases, with 9 bases remaining between them. This CDR3 is built from 14 residues. The CDR3 spells CASSLGDSSYEQYF. DNA for the CDR3: TGTGCCAGCAGTTTGGGGGACTCCTCCTACGAGCAGTACTTC.

The chain combines TRBV28 with TRBJ1-2; 11 bases are a match to TRBD1. The CDR3 is 13 amino acids. Germline V gene data show CDR1 as MDHEN and CDR2 as SYDVKM. V trimming: 6 bases; J trimming: 8 bases; junction bases outside the gene matches: 5. CDR3 sequence (DNA): TGTGCCAGCAGACCTGGGACAGGGGGGGGCTACACCTTC. Its translation is CASRPGTGGGYTF.